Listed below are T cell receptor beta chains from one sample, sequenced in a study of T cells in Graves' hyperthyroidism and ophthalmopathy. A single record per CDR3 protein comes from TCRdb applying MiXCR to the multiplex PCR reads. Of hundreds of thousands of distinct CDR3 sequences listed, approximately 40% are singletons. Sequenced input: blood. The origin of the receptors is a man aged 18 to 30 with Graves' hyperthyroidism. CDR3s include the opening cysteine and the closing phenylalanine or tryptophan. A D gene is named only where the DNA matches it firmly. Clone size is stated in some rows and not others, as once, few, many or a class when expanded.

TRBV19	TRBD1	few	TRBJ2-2	CASTYGQGIRELFF	TGTGCCAGTACATACGGACAGGGTATCAGGGAGCTGTTTTTT
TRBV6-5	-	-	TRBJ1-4	CASSYVDNEKLFF	TGTGCCAGCAGTTACGTGGACAACGAAAAACTGTTTTTT
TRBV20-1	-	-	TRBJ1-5	CSAILSGTTVGQPQHF	TGCAGTGCTATACTATCCGGGACAACAGTCGGTCAGCCCCAGCATTTT
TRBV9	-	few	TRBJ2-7	CASSAGAPWEQYF	TGTGCCAGCAGCGCCGGCGCCCCTTGGGAGCAGTACTTC
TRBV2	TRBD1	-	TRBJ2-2	CASSIGQGAWELFF	TGTGCCAGCAGCATCGGACAGGGGGCCTGGGAGCTGTTTTTT
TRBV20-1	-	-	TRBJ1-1	CSARFSGTGSGGAFF	TGCAGTGCTAGATTTTCCGGGACCGGCAGTGGAGGAGCTTTCTTT
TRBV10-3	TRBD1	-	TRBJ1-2	CAISTRDSLYYGYTF	TGTGCCATCAGCACGCGGGACAGCTTATACTATGGCTACACCTTC
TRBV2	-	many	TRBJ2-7	CASSEPVEKAASYEQYF	TGTGCCAGCAGTGAACCGGTCGAGAAAGCGGCCTCCTACGAGCAGTACTTC
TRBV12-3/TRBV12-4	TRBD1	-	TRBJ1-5	CASRLDRGGQPQHF	TGTGCCAGCAGACTCGACAGGGGAGGGCAGCCCCAGCATTTT
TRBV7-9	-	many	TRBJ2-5	CASSSTETSVETQYF	TGTGCCAGCAGCTCCACCGAGACTAGTGTGGAGACCCAGTACTTC
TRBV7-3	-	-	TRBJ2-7	CASSPRGRGFNEQYF	TGTGCCAGCAGCCCTAGAGGGAGAGGGTTCAACGAGCAGTACTTC
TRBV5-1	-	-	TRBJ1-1	CASSLETTNTEAFF	TGCGCCAGCAGCTTGGAGACAACCAACACTGAAGCTTTCTTT
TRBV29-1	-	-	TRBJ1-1	CSLAGVQNTEAFF	TGCAGCTTGGCCGGGGTACAGAACACTGAAGCTTTCTTT
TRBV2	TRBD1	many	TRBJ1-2	CASSEAPPDRDGYTF	TGTGCCAGCAGTGAAGCGCCACCCGACAGGGACGGCTACACCTTC
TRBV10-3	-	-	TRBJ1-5	CAISEEESNQPQHF	TGTGCCATCAGTGAGGAGGAGAGCAATCAGCCCCAGCATTTT
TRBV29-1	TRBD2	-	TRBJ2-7	CSVGLAIDSYEQYF	TGCAGCGTTGGACTAGCGATCGACTCCTACGAGCAGTACTTC
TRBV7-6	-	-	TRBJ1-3	CASSDQGNTIYF	TGTGCCAGCAGCGATCAGGGAAACACCATATATTTT
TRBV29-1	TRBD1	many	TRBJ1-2	CSVEGQSYGYTF	TGCAGCGTTGAGGGACAGAGCTATGGCTACACCTTC
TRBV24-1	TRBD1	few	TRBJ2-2	CATSDRDRIGELFF	TGTGCCACCAGTGACCGGGACAGGATCGGGGAGCTGTTTTTT
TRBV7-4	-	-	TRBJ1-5	CASSVEWWEAQHF	TGTGCCAGCAGCGTAGAGTGGTGGGAGGCCCAGCATTTT
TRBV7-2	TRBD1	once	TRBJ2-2	CASSQVFGQGTTGELFF	TGTGCCAGCAGCCAAGTCTTTGGACAGGGTACCACCGGGGAGCTGTTTTTT
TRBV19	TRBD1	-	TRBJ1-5	CASSISGRGPNQPQHF	TGTGCCAGTAGTATATCAGGGAGGGGGCCAAATCAGCCCCAGCATTTT
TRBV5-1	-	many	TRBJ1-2	CASSKTDYGYTF	TGCGCCAGTTCTAAGACAGACTATGGCTACACCTTC
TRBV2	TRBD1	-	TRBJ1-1	CASSGFQGQMNTEAFF	TGTGCCAGCAGTGGTTTTCAGGGACAGATGAACACTGAAGCTTTCTTT
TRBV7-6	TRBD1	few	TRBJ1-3	CASSLGRDRGYSGNTIYF	TGTGCCAGCAGCTTAGGCCGGGACAGGGGTTACTCTGGAAACACCATATATTTT
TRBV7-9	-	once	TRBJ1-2	CASSPSVAGVYGYTF	TGTGCCAGCAGCCCCTCGGTAGCGGGAGTCTATGGCTACACCTTC
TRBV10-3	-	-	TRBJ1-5	CAIRAGDSNQPQHF	TGTGCCATCAGGGCAGGGGATAGCAATCAGCCCCAGCATTTT
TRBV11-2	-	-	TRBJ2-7	CASSPLSQYEQYF	TGTGCCAGCAGCCCCCTGAGCCAATACGAGCAGTACTTC
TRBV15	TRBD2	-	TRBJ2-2	CATSSSGTSGSEGELFF	TGTGCCACCAGCAGCTCCGGGACTAGCGGTTCTGAGGGGGAGCTGTTTTTT
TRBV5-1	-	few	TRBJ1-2	CASSSSTGLNYGYTF	TGCGCCAGCAGCTCCAGTACAGGGCTTAACTATGGCTACACCTTC
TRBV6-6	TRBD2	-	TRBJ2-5	CASSYGAGGPETQYF	TGTGCCAGCAGTTACGGTGCGGGAGGGCCGGAGACCCAGTACTTC
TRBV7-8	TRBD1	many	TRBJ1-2	CASSPIGTGDGYTF	TGTGCCAGCAGCCCCATAGGGACAGGAGATGGCTACACCTTC
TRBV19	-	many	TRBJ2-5	CASSGVETQYF	TGTGCCAGTAGTGGCGTGGAGACCCAGTACTTC
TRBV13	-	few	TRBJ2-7	CASSTGGQTYEQYF	TGTGCCAGCAGCACGGGGGGACAGACCTACGAGCAGTACTTC
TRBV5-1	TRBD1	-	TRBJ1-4	CASSHGTVDEKLFF	TGCGCCAGTTCCCACGGGACAGTGGATGAAAAACTGTTTTTT
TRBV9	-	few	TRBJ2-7	CASSPLGGEQYF	TGTGCCAGCAGCCCCCTCGGGGGCGAGCAGTACTTC
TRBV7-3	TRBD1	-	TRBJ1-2	CASSSLTGTDYGYTF	TGTGCCAGCAGCTCCTTGACAGGGACGGACTATGGCTACACCTTC
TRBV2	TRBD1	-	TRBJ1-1	CASSPGQGRSGEAFF	TGTGCCAGCAGTCCGGGACAGGGGCGATCTGGTGAAGCTTTCTTT
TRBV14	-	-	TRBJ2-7	CASSQVGGHYEQYF	TGTGCCAGCAGCCAAGTAGGGGGGCATTACGAGCAGTACTTC
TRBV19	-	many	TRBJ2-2	CASKGAGELFF	TGTGCCAGCAAGGGGGCCGGGGAGCTGTTTTTT
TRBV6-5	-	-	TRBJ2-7	CATRTSGEQYF	TGTGCCACCCGGACGAGTGGCGAGCAGTACTTC
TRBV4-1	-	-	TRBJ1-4	CASSQDLGHGDEKLFF	TGCGCCAGCAGCCAAGATCTCGGACACGGGGATGAAAAACTGTTTTTT
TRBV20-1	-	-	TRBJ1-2	CSARLSAGKGYTF	TGCAGTGCTAGATTGTCCGCAGGGAAAGGCTACACCTTC
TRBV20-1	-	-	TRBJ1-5	CSASPGAGNQPQHF	TGCAGTGCTAGCCCGGGGGCGGGCAATCAGCCCCAGCATTTT
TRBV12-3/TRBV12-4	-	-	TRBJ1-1	CASSPSYLTEAFF	TGTGCCAGCAGTCCCAGTTATTTGACTGAAGCTTTCTTT
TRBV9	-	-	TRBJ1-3	CASSLQGIGSGNTIYF	TGTGCCAGCAGTTTACAGGGTATTGGGTCTGGAAACACCATATATTTT